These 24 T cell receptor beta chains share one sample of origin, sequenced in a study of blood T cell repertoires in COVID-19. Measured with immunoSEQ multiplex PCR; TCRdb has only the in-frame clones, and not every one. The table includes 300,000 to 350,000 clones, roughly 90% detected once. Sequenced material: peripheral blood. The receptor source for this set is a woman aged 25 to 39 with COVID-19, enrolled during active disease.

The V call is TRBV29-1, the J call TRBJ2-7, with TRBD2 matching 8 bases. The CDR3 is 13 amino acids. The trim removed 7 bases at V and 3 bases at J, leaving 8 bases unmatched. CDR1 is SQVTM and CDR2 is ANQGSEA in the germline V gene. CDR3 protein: CSALGTRNYEQYF. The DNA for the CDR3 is TGCAGCGCCCTGGGGACTAGAAACTACGAGCAGTACTTC.

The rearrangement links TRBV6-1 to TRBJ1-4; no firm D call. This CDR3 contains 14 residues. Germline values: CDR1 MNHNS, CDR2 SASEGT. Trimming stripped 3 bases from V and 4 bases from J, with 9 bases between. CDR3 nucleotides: TGTGCCAGCAGTGACCCCGGGAATAATGAAAAACTGTTTTTT. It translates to CASSDPGNNEKLFF.

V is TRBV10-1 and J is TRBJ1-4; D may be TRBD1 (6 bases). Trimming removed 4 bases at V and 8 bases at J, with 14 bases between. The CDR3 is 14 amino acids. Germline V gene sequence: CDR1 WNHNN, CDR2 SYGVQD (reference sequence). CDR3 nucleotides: TGCGCCAGCAGTGGTGGGCAGGGGTCGGAAAAACTGTTTTTT. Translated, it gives CASSGGQGSEKLFF.

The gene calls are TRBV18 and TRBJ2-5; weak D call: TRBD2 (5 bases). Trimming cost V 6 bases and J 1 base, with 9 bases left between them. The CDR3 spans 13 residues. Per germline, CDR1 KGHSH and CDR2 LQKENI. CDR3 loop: CASSHRGQETQYF. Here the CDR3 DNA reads TGTGCCAGCTCCCACCGGGGCCAAGAGACCCAGTACTTC.

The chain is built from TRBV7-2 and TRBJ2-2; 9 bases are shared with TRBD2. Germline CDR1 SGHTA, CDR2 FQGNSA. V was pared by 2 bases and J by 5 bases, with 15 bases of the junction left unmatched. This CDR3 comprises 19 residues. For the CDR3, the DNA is TGTGCCAGCAGCTTAAGATGGTTATTAGCGGGAGCTCCGACCGGGGAGCTGTTTTTT. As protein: CASSLRWLLAGAPTGELFF.

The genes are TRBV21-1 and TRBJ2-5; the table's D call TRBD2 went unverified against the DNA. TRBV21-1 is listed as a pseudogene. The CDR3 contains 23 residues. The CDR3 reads CRCGSQSTLTSGRAPARARTQYF. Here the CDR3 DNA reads TGCCGATGCGGCTCCCAGTCAACCCTGACTAGCGGGAGGGCCCCGGCGAGGGCGAGGACCCAGTACTTC.

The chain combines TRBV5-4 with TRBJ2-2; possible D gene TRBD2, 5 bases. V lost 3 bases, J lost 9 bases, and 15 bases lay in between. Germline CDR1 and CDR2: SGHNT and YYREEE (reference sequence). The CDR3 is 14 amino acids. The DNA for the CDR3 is TGTGCCAGCAGCTCTAGCCTCACGATACGGGAGCTGTTTTTT. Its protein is CASSSSLTIRELFF. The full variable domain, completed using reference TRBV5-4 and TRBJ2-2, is ETGVTQSPTHLIKTRGQQVTLRCSSQSGHNTVSWYQQALGQGPQFIFQYYREEENGRGNFPPRFSGLQFPNYSSELNVNALELDDSALYLCASSSSLTIRELFFGEGSRLTVL.

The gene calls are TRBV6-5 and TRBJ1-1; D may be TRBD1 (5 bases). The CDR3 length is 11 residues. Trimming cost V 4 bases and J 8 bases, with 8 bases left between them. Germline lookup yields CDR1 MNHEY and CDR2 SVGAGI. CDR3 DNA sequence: TGTGCCAGCAGTTCCCACAGGGAAGCTTTCTTT. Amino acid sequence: CASSSHREAFF.

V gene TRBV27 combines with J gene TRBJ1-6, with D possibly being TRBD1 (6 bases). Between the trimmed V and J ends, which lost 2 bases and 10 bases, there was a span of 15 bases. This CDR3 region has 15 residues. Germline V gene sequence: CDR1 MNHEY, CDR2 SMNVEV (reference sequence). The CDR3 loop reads CASSLRFPGDSPLHF. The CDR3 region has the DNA TGTGCCAGCAGTTTAAGATTTCCAGGGGACTCACCCCTCCACTTT.

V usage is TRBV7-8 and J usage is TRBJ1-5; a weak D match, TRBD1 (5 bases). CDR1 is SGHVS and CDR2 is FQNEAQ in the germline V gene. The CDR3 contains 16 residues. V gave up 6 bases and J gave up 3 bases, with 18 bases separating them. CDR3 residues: CASSLTTRQINQPQHF. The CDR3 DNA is TGTGCCAGCAGTCTTACTACAAGACAGATCAATCAGCCCCAGCATTTT.

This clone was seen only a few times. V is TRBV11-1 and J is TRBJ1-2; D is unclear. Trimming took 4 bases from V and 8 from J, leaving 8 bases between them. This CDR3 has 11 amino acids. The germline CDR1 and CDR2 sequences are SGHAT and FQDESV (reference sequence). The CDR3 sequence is CASSSRRGYTF. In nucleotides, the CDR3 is TGTGCCAGCAGCTCTAGGAGAGGCTACACCTTC.

In DNA, the CDR3 is TGTGCCACCAGTGACTCCCCGGGACAGGGGCCGAACAATGAGCAGTTCTTC. Its protein product is CATSDSPGQGPNNEQFF. The gene calls are TRBV24-1 and TRBJ2-1, with 10 bases identical to TRBD1. This CDR3 has 17 amino acids. With V trimmed by 4 bases and J by 5 bases, 10 bases remained unmatched. Germline values: CDR1 KGHDR, CDR2 SFDVKD.

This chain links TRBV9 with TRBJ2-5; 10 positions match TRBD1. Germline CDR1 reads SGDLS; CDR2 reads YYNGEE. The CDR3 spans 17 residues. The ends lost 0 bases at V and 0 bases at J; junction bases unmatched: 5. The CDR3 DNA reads TGTGCCAGCAGCGTAGCTTTGGGACAGGGGAACCAAGAGACCCAGTACTTC. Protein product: CASSVALGQGNQETQYF.

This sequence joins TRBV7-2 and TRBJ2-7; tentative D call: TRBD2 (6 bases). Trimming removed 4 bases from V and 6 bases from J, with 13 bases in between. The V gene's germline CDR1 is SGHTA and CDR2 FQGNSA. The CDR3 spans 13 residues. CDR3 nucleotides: TGTGCCAGCAGCTCCCTCGGCGGGGTCGAGCAGTACTTC. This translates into CASSSLGGVEQYF.

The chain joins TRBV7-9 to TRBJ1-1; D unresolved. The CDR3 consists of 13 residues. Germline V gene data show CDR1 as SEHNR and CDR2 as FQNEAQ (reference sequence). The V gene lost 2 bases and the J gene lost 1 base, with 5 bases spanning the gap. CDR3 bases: TGTGCCAGCAGCTTACCAGAGAACACTGAAGCTTTCTTT. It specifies CASSLPENTEAFF.

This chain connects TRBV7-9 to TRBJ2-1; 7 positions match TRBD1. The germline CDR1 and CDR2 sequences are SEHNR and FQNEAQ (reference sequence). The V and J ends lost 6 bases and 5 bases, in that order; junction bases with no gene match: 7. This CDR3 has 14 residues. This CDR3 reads CASSTGTADNEQFF. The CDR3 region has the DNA TGTGCCAGCAGTACCGGGACAGCGGACAATGAGCAGTTCTTC.

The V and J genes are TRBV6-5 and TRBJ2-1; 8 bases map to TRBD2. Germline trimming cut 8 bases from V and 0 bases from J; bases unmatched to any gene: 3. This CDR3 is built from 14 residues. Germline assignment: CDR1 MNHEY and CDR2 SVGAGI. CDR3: CASCTSGSYNEQFF. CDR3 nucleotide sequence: TGTGCCAGCTGTACTAGCGGCTCCTACAATGAGCAGTTCTTC.

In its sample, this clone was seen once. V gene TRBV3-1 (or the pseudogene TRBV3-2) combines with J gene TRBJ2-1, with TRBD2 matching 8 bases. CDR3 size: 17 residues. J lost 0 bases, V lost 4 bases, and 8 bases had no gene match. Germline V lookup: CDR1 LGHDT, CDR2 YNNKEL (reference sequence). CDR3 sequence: CASSLGLAARSYNEQFF. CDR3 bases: TGTGCCAGCAGCCTCGGACTAGCTGCCCGCTCCTACAATGAGCAGTTCTTC.

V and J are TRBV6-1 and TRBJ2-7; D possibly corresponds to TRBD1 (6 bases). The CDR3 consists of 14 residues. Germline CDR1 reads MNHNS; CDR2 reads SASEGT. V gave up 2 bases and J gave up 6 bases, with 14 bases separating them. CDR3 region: CASSERQGLAEQYF. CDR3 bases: TGTGCCAGCAGTGAACGCCAGGGGTTAGCCGAGCAGTACTTC.

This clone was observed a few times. CDR3 DNA sequence: TGTGCCAGCAGCCCGACTTACGCGAACACCGGGGAGCTGTTTTTT. It yields the protein CASSPTYANTGELFF. The rearrangement links TRBV5-4 to TRBJ2-2; D is unclear. The germline gives CDR1 SGHNT, CDR2 YYREEE (reference sequence). The CDR3 loop spans 15 amino acids. With 4 bases removed from V and 0 bases from J, the gap between germline ends came to 10 bases.

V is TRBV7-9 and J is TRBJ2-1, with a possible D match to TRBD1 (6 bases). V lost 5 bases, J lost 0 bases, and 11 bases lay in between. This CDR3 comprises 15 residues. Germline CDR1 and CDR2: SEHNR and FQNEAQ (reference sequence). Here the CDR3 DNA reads TGTGCCAGCAGCCATTACAGGGACTCCTACAATGAGCAGTTCTTC. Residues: CASSHYRDSYNEQFF.

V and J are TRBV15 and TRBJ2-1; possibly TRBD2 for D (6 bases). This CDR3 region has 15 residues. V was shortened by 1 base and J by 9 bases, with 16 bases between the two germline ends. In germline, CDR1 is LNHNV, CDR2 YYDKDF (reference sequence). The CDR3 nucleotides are TGTGCCACCAGCAGAGGATCGGGGGACGTCAGTGAGCAGTTCTTC. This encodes CATSRGSGDVSEQFF.

The CDR3 protein is CASSPEGWDGYTF. CDR3 in DNA: TGTGCCAGCAGTCCGGAGGGGTGGGATGGCTACACCTTC. V and J are TRBV6-6 and TRBJ1-2, with a tentative D call TRBD1 (5 bases). The CDR3 extends over 13 amino acids. The germline V gene has CDR1 MNHNY and CDR2 SVGAGI (reference sequence). Trimming cost V 5 bases and J 6 bases, with 13 bases left between them.

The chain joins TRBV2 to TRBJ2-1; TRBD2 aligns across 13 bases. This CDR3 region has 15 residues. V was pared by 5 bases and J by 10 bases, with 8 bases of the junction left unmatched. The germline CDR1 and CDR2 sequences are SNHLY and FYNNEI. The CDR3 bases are TGTGCCAGCAGTCCCACCTCGACTAGCGGGAGGGAGCAGTTCTTC. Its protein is CASSPTSTSGREQFF.